This TCR beta chain was observed in a study of shared clonotypes between healthy human individuals. Study-level results: In contrast to clonotypes shared by all four donors, non-shared clonotypes had lower generation probabilities.

This clone occurred a few times. As yet, its antigen is unknown. The method was immunoSEQ multiplex PCR; TCRdb's version includes in-frame clones alone and lacks a portion of them. The table lists around 1,000,000 clones, about 80% of them singletons. CDR1 and CDR2 from the germline V gene are WSHSY and SAAADI. The ends lost 8 bases at V and 4 bases at J; junction bases unmatched: 5. This CDR3 has 13 amino acids. The sequenced material came from memory CD4+ T cells from PBMCs. Specified subset: CD45RA-negative fraction. V is TRBV10-2 and J is TRBJ1-5; 7 nucleotides line up with TRBD1. This sequence originates from a man between 18 and 29 years old in good health. Some clones in this sample may be carry-over from other donors' samples. The CDR3 is CASAGQSNQPQHF. Here the CDR3 DNA reads TGCGCCAGCGCGGGACAGTCTAATCAGCCCCAGCATTTT.